The source of this T cell receptor (beta chain) is a study of T cell responses to AZD1222 COVID-19 vaccine. Findings of the study overall: Baseline seropositivity occurred in only six AZD1222 recipients. Repertoires were collected only later (after the peak T cell response had occurred). Most donors were white British and more were female, and clonal diversity was possibly underestimated.

The CDR3 is 14 amino acids. V lost 6 bases, J lost 0 bases, and 12 bases lay in between. Per the germline V gene, CDR1 is MNHEY and CDR2 is SVGAGI. TCRdb's copy holds only in-frame clones and misses some; the assay was immunoSEQ multiplex PCR. The sample has about 100,000 clones, less than 90% seen once; the top ten hold 15% to 20%. As concerns this clone: Its antigen is not identified.

The TCR was taken from an adult in good health. This chain links TRBV6-5 with TRBJ2-7, with D perhaps matching TRBD2 (6 bases). The sequencing used peripheral blood, collected on day 0 of AZD1222 vaccination. Written as DNA, the CDR3 is TGTGCCAGCAGGCCGGGACTCTTCTCCTACGAGCAGTACTTC. Amino acid sequence: CASRPGLFSYEQYF.